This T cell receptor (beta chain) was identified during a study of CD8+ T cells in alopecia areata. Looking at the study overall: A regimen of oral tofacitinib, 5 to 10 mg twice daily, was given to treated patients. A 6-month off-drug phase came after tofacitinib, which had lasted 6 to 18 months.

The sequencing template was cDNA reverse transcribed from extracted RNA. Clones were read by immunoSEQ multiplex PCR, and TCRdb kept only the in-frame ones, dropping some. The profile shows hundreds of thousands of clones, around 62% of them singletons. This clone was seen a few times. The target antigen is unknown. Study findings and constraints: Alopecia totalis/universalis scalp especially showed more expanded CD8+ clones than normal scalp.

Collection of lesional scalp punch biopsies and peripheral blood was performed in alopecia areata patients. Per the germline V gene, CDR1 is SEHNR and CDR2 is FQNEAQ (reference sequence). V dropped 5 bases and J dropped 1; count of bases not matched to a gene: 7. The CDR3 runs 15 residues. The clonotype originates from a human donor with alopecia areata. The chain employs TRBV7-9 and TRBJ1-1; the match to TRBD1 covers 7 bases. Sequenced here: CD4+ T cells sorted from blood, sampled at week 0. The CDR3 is CASSPSGTENTEAFF. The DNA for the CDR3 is TGTGCCAGCAGCCCCTCCGGGACAGAGAACACTGAAGCTTTCTTT.